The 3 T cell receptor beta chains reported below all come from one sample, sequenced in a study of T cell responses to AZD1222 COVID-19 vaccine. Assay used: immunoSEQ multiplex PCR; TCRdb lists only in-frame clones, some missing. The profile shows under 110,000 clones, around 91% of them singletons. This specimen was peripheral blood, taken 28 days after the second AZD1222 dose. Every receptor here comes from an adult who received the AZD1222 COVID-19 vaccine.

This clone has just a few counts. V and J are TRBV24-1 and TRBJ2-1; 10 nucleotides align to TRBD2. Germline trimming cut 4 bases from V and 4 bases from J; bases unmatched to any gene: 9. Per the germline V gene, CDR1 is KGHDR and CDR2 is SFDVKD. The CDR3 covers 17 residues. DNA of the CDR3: TGTGCCACCAGTGACCCCCCCGGGACTAGCGAGTACAATGAGCAGTTCTTC. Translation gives CATSDPPGTSEYNEQFF.

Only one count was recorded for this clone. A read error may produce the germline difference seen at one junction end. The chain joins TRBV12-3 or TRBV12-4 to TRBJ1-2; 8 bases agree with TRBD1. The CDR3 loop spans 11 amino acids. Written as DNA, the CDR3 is TGTGCCAGCAGTTTCTCAGGGGGCGCAGGCTTC. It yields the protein CASSFSGGAGF.

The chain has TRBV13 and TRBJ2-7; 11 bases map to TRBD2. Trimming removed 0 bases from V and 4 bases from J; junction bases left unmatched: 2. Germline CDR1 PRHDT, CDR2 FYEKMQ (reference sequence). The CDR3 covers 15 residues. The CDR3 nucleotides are TGTGCCAGCAGCTTAGGACTAGCGGGGGTTTACGAGCAGTACTTC. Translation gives CASSLGLAGVYEQYF.